The 4 T cell receptor beta chains reported below all come from one sample, sequenced in a study of CD8 T cells in ankylosing spondylitis. TCRdb used MiXCR to reprocess the 5' RACE reads, holding one entry per CDR3 protein. This sample has 250,000 to 300,000 distinct CDR3 sequences, with around 19% found just once. Input material: blood, either unsorted or a sorted T cell fraction (not recorded which). Source of these receptors: a male donor with ankylosing spondylitis or in good health (not recorded which).

This sequence joins TRBV10-1 and TRBJ2-1; unclear D gene. CDR1 is WNHNN and CDR2 is SYGVQD in the germline V gene (reference sequence). This CDR3 comprises 11 residues. V lost 3 bases, J lost 7 bases, and 4 bases lay in between. Here the CDR3 reads CASSDVNEQFF. In DNA form, the CDR3 reads TGCGCCAGCAGTGACGTGAATGAGCAGTTCTTC.

This clonotype was detected only a few times. The chain employs TRBV12-3 or TRBV12-4 and TRBJ2-1; 9 positions match TRBD1. This CDR3 is built from 14 residues. J lost 8 bases, V lost 8 bases, and 10 bases had no gene match. CDR3 nucleotide sequence: TGTGCCAGCCTCCCGGGACAGGGTGGCGATGAGCAGTTCTTC. As protein: CASLPGQGGDEQFF.

Only a few counts were recorded for this clonotype. V and J are TRBV20-1 and TRBJ2-5, with 7 bases that match TRBD1. Germline lookup yields CDR1 DFQATT and CDR2 SNEGSKA (reference sequence). The trim removed 5 bases at V and 1 base at J, leaving 4 bases unmatched. CDR3 length equals 13 residues. CDR3 protein: CSAYGTVQETQYF. The CDR3 bases are TGCAGTGCTTATGGGACAGTCCAAGAGACCCAGTACTTC.

The gene calls are TRBV29-1 and TRBJ2-6; D call uncertain. Germline-derived CDR1 and CDR2 are SQVTM and ANQGSEA. The CDR3 spans 13 residues. Trimming left V 5 bases short and J 1 base short, with 6 bases between. CDR3 protein: CSVFWSGANVLTF. In DNA form, the CDR3 reads TGCAGCGTTTTCTGGTCTGGGGCCAACGTCCTGACTTTC. Together with reference TRBV29-1 and TRBJ2-6, the CDR3 gives the full variable domain: SAVISQKPSRDICQRGTSLTIQCQVDSQVTMMFWYRQQPGQSLTLIATANQGSEATYESGFVIDKFPISRPNLTFSTLTVSNMSPEDSSIYLCSVFWSGANVLTFGAGSRLTVL.